The 5 T cell receptor beta chains given below trace back to one sample, sequenced in a study of shared clonotypes between healthy human individuals. TCRdb keeps only in-frame clones here, not all; method: immunoSEQ multiplex PCR. The table has over a million clones, roughly 96% seen once. The specimen was naive CD4+ T cells sorted from blood. The subset is: CD45RA+ positively selected. The source of these receptors is a man aged 25 to 45 in good health.

The chain links TRBV16 to TRBJ2-7; D possibly corresponds to TRBD2 (5 bases). The CDR3 sequence is 19 residues long. Trimming cost V 1 base and J 0 bases, with 22 bases left between them. Looked up from germline, CDR1 is KGHSY and CDR2 is FQNENV. The DNA for the CDR3 is TGTGCCAGCAGCCAATTATTTTCTATCGGAGGCGTTCGCTCCTACGAGCAGTACTTC. It encodes CASSQLFSIGGVRSYEQYF.

The CDR3 sequence is CASSRRDFGNTIYF. CDR3 DNA sequence: TGTGCCAGCAGCAGGAGGGACTTTGGAAACACCATATATTTT. The chain combines TRBV28 with TRBJ1-3; D perhaps matches TRBD1 (5 bases). This CDR3 region has 14 residues. The germline gives CDR1 MDHEN, CDR2 SYDVKM. Trimming removed 6 bases from V and 3 bases from J, with 12 bases in between. The full variable domain, its missing parts supplied by reference TRBV28 and TRBJ1-3, is DVKVTQSSRYLVKRTGEKVFLECVQDMDHENMFWYRQDPGLGLRLIYFSYDVKMKEKGDIPEGYSVSREKKERFSLILESASTNQTSMYLCASSRRDFGNTIYFGEGSWLTVV.

The genes are TRBV6-5 and TRBJ2-7; a possible D gene is TRBD1 (7 bases). The ends were cut back, 0 bases at V and 11 bases at J, with 23 bases in the middle. Germline lookup yields CDR1 MNHEY and CDR2 SVGAGI. The CDR3 sequence is 16 residues long. DNA of the CDR3: TGTGCCAGCAGTTACTCTACCCCACCCAGGGGGGTCTGGGAGTACTTC. Its protein is CASSYSTPPRGVWEYF.

This rearrangement joins TRBV11-2 to TRBJ2-3, with a weak D call TRBD2 (5 bases). The germline CDR1 and CDR2 sequences are SGHAT and FQNNGV. V lost 7 bases to trimming and J lost 3 bases, with 17 bases between them. The CDR3 is 15 residues long. As DNA, the CDR3 is TGTGCCAGCACCCTTGAGGGCTTTGGTACAGATACGCAGTATTTT. Translated: CASTLEGFGTDTQYF.

The V gene is TRBV5-5, the J gene TRBJ1-5; possibly TRBD1 for D (5 bases). Trimming took off 8 bases at V and 3 bases at J, with 15 bases between the two ends. The germline gives CDR1 SGHKS, CDR2 YYEKEE (reference sequence). This CDR3 comprises 14 residues. CDR3 in amino acids: CARGAVWDNQPQHF. The DNA of the CDR3 is TGTGCCAGAGGGGCGGTTTGGGACAATCAGCCCCAGCATTTT.